Detailed here is one T cell receptor (beta chain). This entry belongs to a study of shared clonotypes between healthy human individuals. The CDR3 has 13 residues. Trimming took off 8 bases at V and 1 base at J, with 12 bases between the two ends. Germline values: CDR1 KGHSH, CDR2 LQKENI. Generated by immunoSEQ multiplex PCR, the TCRdb table keeps only in-frame clones and is missing some. The data hold roughly 640,000 clones, with around 97% observed a single time. The rearrangement uses TRBV18 and TRBJ2-7; D might be TRBD2 (6 bases). This TCR derives from a woman in her thirties in good health. Source material: naive CD4+ T cells sorted from blood. Subset described: CD45RA+ positively selected. CDR3 residues: CASGTDQSYEQYF. Written as DNA, the CDR3 is TGTGCCAGCGGGACTGACCAATCCTACGAGCAGTACTTC.